Reported below is one TCR beta chain. V lost 0 bases, J lost 3 bases, and 20 bases lay in between. The CDR3 length is 18 residues. The germline gives CDR1 MGHRA, CDR2 YSYEKL. The data belong to a study of control samples from healthy donors and cancer patients. TCRdb keeps only in-frame clones here, not all; method: immunoSEQ multiplex PCR. The sample lists fewer than 200,000 clones, approximately 90% occurring once. The sequence came from a young man in good health. The gene calls are TRBV4-1 and TRBJ1-1; no clear D. The sequenced sample was blood. This chain's CDR3 is CASSQDPGWRQADTEAFF. CDR3 bases: TGCGCCAGCAGCCAAGATCCCGGCTGGCGTCAGGCCGACACTGAAGCTTTCTTT.